This is a list of T cell receptor beta chains from one sample in a study of cytotoxic CD8 clonotypes in ibrutinib-treated CLL. Clones were read by immunoSEQ multiplex PCR, and TCRdb kept only the in-frame ones, dropping some. This sample carries 65,000 to 90,000 clones, over 65% of them seen once, and the ten largest clones take less than 40%. The input for sequencing was PBMCs, taken after 24 months of ibrutinib treatment. Receptor source: a human donor with chronic lymphocytic leukemia. The CDR3 runs from the conserved cysteine through the conserved F or W. A D gene is named only where the DNA matches it firmly. Size is omitted from some rows. Given values are once, few, many or a class for expanded clones.

d_call	j_call	v_call	cdr3_length	clone_size	cdr3_nt	cdr3_aa
.	TRBJ2-5	TRBV2	13	.	TGTGCCAGCAGTGTGGAGGGACAAGAGACCCAGTACTTC	CASSVEGQETQYF
.	TRBJ2-1	TRBV9	13	.	TGTGCCAGCAGCTTCAGAGCTGGCGATGAGCAGTTCTTC	CASSFRAGDEQFF
TRBD2	TRBJ2-1	TRBV15	19	.	TGTGCCACCAGCAGGGGGACAGGACTAGCGGGAGGGCTAAGCAATGAGCAGTTCTTC	CATSRGTGLAGGLSNEQFF
TRBD2	TRBJ2-7	TRBV27	16	.	TGTGCCAGCAGTTTATTGGTTAGCGGGAGTCCCTACGAGCAGTACTTC	CASSLLVSGSPYEQYF
TRBD2	TRBJ2-7	TRBV7-2	17	.	TGTGCCAGCAGCCCCCCCCCGAGGAGTAGCGGGAGTGCCGAGCAGTACTTC	CASSPPPRSSGSAEQYF
.	TRBJ1-4	TRBV19	15	.	TGTGCCAGTAGTATATCGGGACCCTGGGATGAAAAACTGTTTTTT	CASSISGPWDEKLFF
.	TRBJ1-1	TRBV9	15	once	TGTGCCAGCAGCGTAGACGGCTCAAAAAGCACTGAAGCTTTCTTT	CASSVDGSKSTEAFF
.	TRBJ2-1	TRBV9	16	.	TGTGCCAGCAGCGTAGCTGGAGCCCGTCCCTACAATGAGCAGTTCTTC	CASSVAGARPYNEQFF
TRBD2	TRBJ2-1	TRBV7-3	17	.	TGTGCCAGCAGTCTTTACCCGGGACTAGCGGGAGTGAATGAGCAGTTCTTC	CASSLYPGLAGVNEQFF
TRBD2	TRBJ2-1	TRBV28	15	.	TGTGCCAGCAGGGGGCTAGCGGGCTCCTACAATGAGCAGTTCTTC	CASRGLAGSYNEQFF
TRBD1	TRBJ1-4	TRBV4-1	15	.	TGCGCCAGCAGCCCGCGGGACAGATCAAATGAAAAACTGTTTTTT	CASSPRDRSNEKLFF
.	TRBJ1-1	TRBV7-2	14	.	TGTGCCAGCAGCTTAGACGGGATGAACACTGAAGCTTTCTTT	CASSLDGMNTEAFF
.	TRBJ2-1	TRBV12-5	12	.	TGTGCTAGTGGTTGGGGGGACAATGAGCAGTTCTTC	CASGWGDNEQFF
TRBD1	TRBJ1-2	TRBV11-2	14	.	TGTGCCAGCAGCTCCGACAGGGGGAGGGATGGCTACACCTTC	CASSSDRGRDGYTF
.	TRBJ1-2	TRBV5-1	15	.	TGCGCCAGCAGCTTGTGGCCAGGGACCTCCTATGGCTACACCTTC	CASSLWPGTSYGYTF
.	TRBJ2-6	TRBV13	15	few	TGTGCCAGCAGCCCCGGGACGGTTGGGGCCAACGTCCTGACTTTC	CASSPGTVGANVLTF
TRBD2	TRBJ2-7	TRBV7-8	15	few	TGTGCCAGCAGCTCGACTAGCGGGGCCGCCTACGAGCAGTACTTC	CASSSTSGAAYEQYF
TRBD1	TRBJ2-7	TRBV11-1	15	.	TGTGCCAGCAGCCCCCGGGACAGAGTAACGGGCGAGCAGTACTTC	CASSPRDRVTGEQYF
.	TRBJ2-3	TRBV4-1	18	few	TGCGCCAGCAGCCAAGATGAAGTAGCGGCTCTTAGCACAGATACGCAGTATTTT	CASSQDEVAALSTDTQYF
.	TRBJ2-3	TRBV20-1	10	once	TGCAGCGCATACACAGATACGCAGTATTTT	CSAYTDTQYF
.	TRBJ1-5	TRBV6-1	12	.	TGTGCCAGCAGTGAAGAGAGGGTACCCCAGCATTTT	CASSEERVPQHF
TRBD1	TRBJ2-7	TRBV18	14	.	TGTGCCAGCTCATCCGGACAGGGGTTCTACGAGCAGTACTTC	CASSSGQGFYEQYF
TRBD1	TRBJ1-1	TRBV19	14	.	TGTGCCAGTAGTATAGGACGAGACAGGGGATCGGCTTTCTTT	CASSIGRDRGSAFF
TRBD2	TRBJ2-3	TRBV7-2	15	.	TGTGCCAGCAGCCCCCCGGGGGGGAGCACAGATACGCAGTATTTT	CASSPPGGSTDTQYF
.	TRBJ2-2	TRBV6-5	13	.	TGTGCCAGCAGGACAGCGAACACCGGGGAGCTGTTTTTT	CASRTANTGELFF
TRBD1	TRBJ2-1	TRBV7-3	13	.	TGTGCCAGCAGCCGCGGGACAGGGAATGAGCAGTTCTTC	CASSRGTGNEQFF
.	TRBJ2-1	TRBV28	16	once	TGTGCCAGCAGTTTCCTGGGGTCGGTTTCCTACAATGAGCAGTTCTTC	CASSFLGSVSYNEQFF
.	TRBJ1-3	TRBV5-1	17	once	TGCGCCAGCAGCTCCGTGGCGGGAGGTCCCTCTGGAAACACCATATATTTT	CASSSVAGGPSGNTIYF
TRBD2	TRBJ2-5	TRBV25-1	14	few	TGTGCCAGCAGTGATGCGGGAGGGCGCGAGACCCAGTACTTC	CASSDAGGRETQYF
.	TRBJ2-7	TRBV9	17	.	TGTGCCAGCAGCGTAGAAGTTTGGGGAGCCCTCTCGGGAGAGCAGTACTTC	CASSVEVWGALSGEQYF
.	TRBJ2-1	TRBV19	17	few	TGTGCCAGTAGTATGGTGGGGGGCCAGAGCTCCTACAATGAGCAGTTCTTC	CASSMVGGQSSYNEQFF
.	TRBJ1-1	TRBV19	14	few	TGTGCCAGTAGTATAGATCTGGGGAGTACTGAAGCTTTCTTT	CASSIDLGSTEAFF
.	TRBJ2-3	TRBV18	15	.	TGTGCCAGCTACGTCCGGGACACAAGCACAGATACGCAGTATTTT	CASYVRDTSTDTQYF
TRBD1	TRBJ2-1	TRBV2	16	.	TGTGCCAGCAGTGAAAATTTCAGGGGGCAATCAAATGAGCAGTTCTTC	CASSENFRGQSNEQFF
.	TRBJ1-1	TRBV6-6	16	.	TGTGCCAGCAGTCTATCGAGGTCGTTGCGGGACCCTGAAGCTTTCTTT	CASSLSRSLRDPEAFF
.	TRBJ2-2	TRBV4-1	17	.	TGCGCCAGCAGCCACCCCGGGGAGCGGGTAAACACCGGGGAGCTGTTTTTT	CASSHPGERVNTGELFF
TRBD2	TRBJ2-7	TRBV9	19	.	TGTGCCAGCAGCCCTCAGACTAGCGGGAGCCCCCCGAGCTCCTACGAGCAGTACTTC	CASSPQTSGSPPSSYEQYF
TRBD1	TRBJ1-2	TRBV7-9	15	.	TGTGCCAGCAGCCTAGGACAGGCGTCCTACTATGGCTACACCTTC	CASSLGQASYYGYTF